The 22 T cell receptor beta chains listed next were all sequenced from one sample in a study of blood T cell repertoires in COVID-19. TCRdb's copy holds only in-frame clones and misses some; the assay was immunoSEQ multiplex PCR. The table includes tens of thousands of clones, 70% to 90% detected once. Sequencing was done on a sample of peripheral blood. The receptors come from a man in his 60s with acute or convalescent COVID-19.

The genes are TRBV4-2 and TRBJ1-1; 8 nucleotides agree with TRBD1. V shed 3 bases and J 4 bases; nucleotides not matched to a gene: 16. The CDR3 runs to 18 residues. CDR1 and CDR2 from the germline V gene are LGHNA and YNFKEQ. CDR3 bases: TGTGCCAGCAGCCACCGGACAGGGAAGATTGGGATCGGCACTGAAGCTTTCTTT. Translation: CASSHRTGKIGIGTEAFF.

The J gene is TRBJ1-1, the V gene TRBV19; TRBD1 aligns across 7 bases. The junction had 4 bases not matched to a gene; V was cut back by 6 bases and J by 3 bases. Germline CDR1 is LNHDA and CDR2 is SQIVND (reference sequence). This CDR3 comprises 13 residues. CDR3 DNA sequence: TGTGCCAGTAGCCCGACAGGGTACACTGAAGCTTTCTTT. Translating gives CASSPTGYTEAFF.

This chain links TRBV5-6 with TRBJ2-5; TRBD2 matches at 8 bases. The CDR3 is 13 amino acids. Germline-derived CDR1 and CDR2 are SGHDT and YYEEEE. Trimming removed 8 bases from V and 3 bases from J; junction bases left unmatched: 6. The CDR3 here is CASGRGAEETQYF. In nucleotides, the CDR3 is TGTGCCAGTGGGCGGGGGGCTGAAGAGACCCAGTACTTC.

The chain recombines TRBV2 with TRBJ2-3; 7 bases match TRBD2. CDR1 SNHLY and CDR2 FYNNEI come from the germline V gene. This CDR3 comprises 15 residues. The V and J ends lost 8 bases and 6 bases, in that order; junction bases with no gene match: 14. CDR3 in DNA: TGTGCCAGCTCCTCTTGGGGGAGGGGAGACGATACGCAGTATTTT. Its protein is CASSSWGRGDDTQYF.

This chain uses TRBV5-1 with TRBJ2-5; TRBD1 aligns across 12 bases. With 2 bases clipped from V and 6 bases from J, the junction kept 8 bases outside the gene matches. This CDR3 comprises 16 residues. Germline lookup yields CDR1 SGHRS and CDR2 YFSETQ. The CDR3 bases are TGCGCCAGCAGCTTAGCCGGGACAGGGGGCATGAAGACCCAGTACTTC. Protein sequence: CASSLAGTGGMKTQYF. The whole variable domain, filled in from reference TRBV5-1 and TRBJ2-5, reads KAGVTQTPRYLIKTRGQQVTLSCSPISGHRSVSWYQQTPGQGLQFLFEYFSETQRNKGNFPGRFSGRQFSNSRSEMNVSTLELGDSALYLCASSLAGTGGMKTQYFGPGTRLLVL.

The genes are TRBV5-4 and TRBJ2-1; TRBD1 aligns across 7 bases. CDR1 SGHNT and CDR2 YYREEE come from the germline V gene (reference sequence). The CDR3 length is 15 residues. The trim removed 0 bases at V and 2 bases at J, leaving 2 bases unmatched. CDR3 amino acids: CASSLGQGAYNEQFF. DNA of the CDR3: TGTGCCAGCAGCTTGGGACAGGGCGCCTACAATGAGCAGTTCTTC.

This chain connects TRBV18 to TRBJ1-2, with D unclear. V lost 6 bases and J lost 2, with 13 bases in between. The length of the CDR3 is 14 residues. Germline V lookup: CDR1 KGHSH, CDR2 LQKENI. CDR3 residues: CASSLGSQNYGYTF. The CDR3 DNA follows: TGTGCCAGCTCTCTAGGGAGTCAGAACTATGGCTACACCTTC. Complete variable domain (other parts from reference TRBV18 and TRBJ1-2): NAGVMQNPRHLVRRRGQEARLRCSPMKGHSHVYWYRQLPEEGLKFMVYLQKENIIDESGMPKERFSAEFPKEGPSILRIQQVVRGDSAAYFCASSLGSQNYGYTFGSGTRLTVV.

The chain has TRBV5-1 and TRBJ1-1; 10 nucleotides line up with TRBD1. The germline V gene has CDR1 SGHRS and CDR2 YFSETQ. This CDR3 contains 15 residues. Trimming removed 1 base from V and 6 bases from J; junction bases left unmatched: 6. The CDR3 region is CASSLRGTGVPEAFF. For the CDR3, the DNA is TGCGCCAGCAGCTTGCGCGGGACAGGGGTTCCTGAAGCTTTCTTT.

The chain is built from TRBV30 and TRBJ1-6; D perhaps matches TRBD1 (5 bases). The V and J ends lost 3 bases and 8 bases respectively, with 8 bases between them. Germline V gene sequence: CDR1 GTSNPN, CDR2 SVGIG (reference sequence). The CDR3 spans 12 residues. CDR3 protein: CAWRPTDSPLHF. The CDR3 DNA is TGTGCCTGGAGGCCGACAGATTCACCCCTCCACTTT.

This chain links TRBV5-1 with TRBJ2-5, with D perhaps TRBD1 (6 bases). CDR3 length: 13 residues. V dropped 3 bases and J dropped 2 bases, with 8 bases sitting between them. In germline, CDR1 is SGHRS, CDR2 YFSETQ. CDR3 coding DNA: TGCGCCAGCAGCTCACAGGGACAAGAGACCCAGTACTTC. Its translation is CASSSQGQETQYF.

V usage is TRBV6-2 or TRBV6-3 and J usage is TRBJ2-3; 7 bases are shared with TRBD2. Losses at the gene ends were 5 bases for V and 3 bases for J; bases not matched to a gene: 17. The CDR3 spans 18 residues. Germline assignment: CDR1 MNHEY and CDR2 SVGEGT. CDR3 sequence reads: CASSVEETSHFLTDTQYF. In DNA form, the CDR3 reads TGTGCCAGCAGTGTAGAGGAGACTAGCCATTTTTTGACAGATACGCAGTATTTT.

The chain employs TRBV24-1 and TRBJ1-5; D uncertain. CDR1 and CDR2 (germline): KGHDR, SFDVKD. CDR3 length: 13 amino acids. Trimming took off 5 bases at V and 3 bases at J, with 7 bases between the two ends. CDR3 nucleotide sequence: TGTGCCACCAGTGGACAATACAATCAGCCCCAGCATTTT. This encodes CATSGQYNQPQHF.

This clone has more than one count but fewer than ten. This chain connects TRBV5-6 to TRBJ1-6; 10 bases align to TRBD1. V shed 4 bases, J shed 8 bases, and the junction held 3 bases outside the gene matches. CDR1 is SGHDT, CDR2 YYEEEE, per germline. This CDR3 has 14 amino acids. CDR3 coding DNA: TGTGCCAGCAGCAGGACAGGGGGAGATTCACCCCTCCACTTT. It specifies CASSRTGGDSPLHF.

The V gene is TRBV2, the J gene TRBJ1-2, with D perhaps matching TRBD1 (6 bases). Trimming cost V 8 bases and J 8 bases, with 27 bases left between them. CDR3 length: 16 residues. Germline assignment: CDR1 SNHLY and CDR2 FYNNEI. The CDR3 DNA follows: TGTGCCAGCCAAGAGACAGGCCATCAGCTGTCTATGGGCTACACCTTC. Its protein product is CASQETGHQLSMGYTF.

J is TRBJ1-2 and V is TRBV30; D is possibly TRBD1 (5 bases). CDR1 is GTSNPN, CDR2 SVGIG, per germline (reference sequence). The CDR3 contains 14 residues. V dropped 2 bases and J dropped 0 bases, with 10 bases sitting between them. The DNA for the CDR3 is TGTGCCTGGAGTTTGAGGACAACTAACTATGGCTACACCTTC. Translating it yields CAWSLRTTNYGYTF.

The chain combines TRBV27 with TRBJ1-1; D not resolved. V lost 2 bases to trimming and J lost 7 bases, with 5 bases between them. There are 11 residues in the CDR3. CDR1 is MNHEY, CDR2 SMNVEV, per germline (reference sequence). The CDR3 DNA follows: TGTGCCAGCAGTTTACGGGGTGAAGCTTTCTTT. It encodes CASSLRGEAFF.

This clone was observed a few times. This sequence joins TRBV6-6 and TRBJ1-5, with 9 bases lining up with TRBD1. Germline V gives CDR1 MNHNY, CDR2 SVGAGI (reference sequence). The CDR3 consists of 19 residues. With V trimmed by 5 bases and J by 1 base, 15 bases remained unmatched. The CDR3 region has the DNA TGTGCCAGCAGTCCTCGCCGGGACAGGGATATAAGAAGCAATCAGCCCCAGCATTTT. Translated: CASSPRRDRDIRSNQPQHF.

This clone was seen a few times. The chain links TRBV19 to TRBJ1-5; D call uncertain. CDR3 size: 14 residues. Per germline, CDR1 LNHDA and CDR2 SQIVND (reference sequence). V was trimmed by 7 bases and J by 3 bases, leaving 13 bases between them. CDR3: CASTLERNNQPQHF. The CDR3 DNA is TGTGCCAGTACCCTAGAGAGAAACAATCAGCCCCAGCATTTT.

This clone was counted between two and nine times. The chain has TRBV9 and TRBJ2-3; TRBD1 matches 9 bases. Germline V gene lookup returns CDR1 SGDLS and CDR2 YYNGEE. The ends lost 3 bases at V and 2 bases at J; junction bases unmatched: 7. The CDR3 sequence is 16 residues long. The CDR3 region is CASSGPGQGPTDTQYF. The CDR3 coding sequence is TGTGCCAGCAGCGGACCGGGACAGGGACCCACAGATACGCAGTATTTT.

This clone came up a few times. The chain joins TRBV19 to TRBJ2-3, with D maybe TRBD1 (6 bases). V lost 0 bases to trimming and J lost 4 bases, with 11 bases between them. CDR1 is LNHDA, CDR2 SQIVND, per germline (reference sequence). The CDR3 is 15 amino acids. The CDR3 spells CASSIEVGAADTQYF. The DNA of the CDR3 is TGTGCCAGTAGTATAGAAGTGGGGGCCGCAGATACGCAGTATTTT.

The rearrangement links TRBV5-1 to TRBJ2-1, with 9 bases matching TRBD1. CDR1 SGHRS and CDR2 YFSETQ come from the germline V gene. There are 17 residues in the CDR3. J gave up 2 bases and V 4 bases, and 10 bases lay outside the gene matches. CDR3 sequence (DNA): TGCGCCAGCAGCAGGGACCCACAGGGGGCCCCCTACAATGAGCAGTTCTTC. Protein sequence: CASSRDPQGAPYNEQFF.

CDR3 sequence: CASSIDWRVYTEAFF. In nucleotides, the CDR3 is TGTGCCAGTAGTATAGATTGGCGGGTATACACTGAAGCTTTCTTT. V gene TRBV19 combines with J gene TRBJ1-1; the D is unclear. There are 15 residues in the CDR3. V was shortened by 0 bases and J by 3 bases, with 11 bases between the two germline ends. CDR1 and CDR2 from the germline V gene are LNHDA and SQIVND (reference sequence).